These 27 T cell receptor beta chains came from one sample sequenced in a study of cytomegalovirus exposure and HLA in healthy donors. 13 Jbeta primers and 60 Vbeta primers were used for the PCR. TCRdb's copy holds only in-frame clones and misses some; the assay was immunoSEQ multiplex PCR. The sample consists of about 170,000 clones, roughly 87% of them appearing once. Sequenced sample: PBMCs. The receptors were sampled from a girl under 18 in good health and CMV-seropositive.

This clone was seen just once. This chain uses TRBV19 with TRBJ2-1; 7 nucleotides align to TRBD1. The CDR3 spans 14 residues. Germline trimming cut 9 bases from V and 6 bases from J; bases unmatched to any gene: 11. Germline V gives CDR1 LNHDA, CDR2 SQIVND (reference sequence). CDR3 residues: CASGAQGLLNEQFF. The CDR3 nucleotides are TGTGCCAGCGGTGCACAGGGGCTACTCAATGAGCAGTTCTTC.

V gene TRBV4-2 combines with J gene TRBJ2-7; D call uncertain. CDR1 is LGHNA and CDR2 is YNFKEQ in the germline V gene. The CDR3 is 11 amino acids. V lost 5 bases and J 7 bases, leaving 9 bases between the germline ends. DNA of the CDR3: TGTGCCAGCAGCTTTGAGGAAGAGCAGTACTTC. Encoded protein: CASSFEEEQYF.

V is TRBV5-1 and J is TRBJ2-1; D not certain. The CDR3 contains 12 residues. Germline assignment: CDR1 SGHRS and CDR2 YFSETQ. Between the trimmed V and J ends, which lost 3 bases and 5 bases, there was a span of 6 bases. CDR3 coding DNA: TGCGCCAGCAGCTACGGAGACAATGAGCAGTTCTTC. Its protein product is CASSYGDNEQFF.

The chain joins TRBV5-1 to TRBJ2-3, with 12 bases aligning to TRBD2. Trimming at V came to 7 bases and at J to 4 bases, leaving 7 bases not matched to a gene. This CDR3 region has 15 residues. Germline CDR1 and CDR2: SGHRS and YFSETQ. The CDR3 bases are TGCGCCAGCGCTAGCGGGGGGGCCCGGGCAGATACGCAGTATTTT. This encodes CASASGGARADTQYF.

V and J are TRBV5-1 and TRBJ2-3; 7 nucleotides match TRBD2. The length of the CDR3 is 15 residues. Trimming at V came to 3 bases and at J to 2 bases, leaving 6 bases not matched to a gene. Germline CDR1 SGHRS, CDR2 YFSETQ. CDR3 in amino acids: CASSWGGGSTDTQYF. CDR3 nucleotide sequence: TGCGCCAGCAGCTGGGGCGGGGGATCCACAGATACGCAGTATTTT.

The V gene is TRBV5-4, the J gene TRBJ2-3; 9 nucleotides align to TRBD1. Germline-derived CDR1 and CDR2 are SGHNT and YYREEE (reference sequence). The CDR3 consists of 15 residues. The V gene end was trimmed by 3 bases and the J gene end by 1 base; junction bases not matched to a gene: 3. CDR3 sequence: CASSSQGAGTDTQYF. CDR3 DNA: TGTGCCAGCAGCTCACAGGGGGCGGGCACAGATACGCAGTATTTT.

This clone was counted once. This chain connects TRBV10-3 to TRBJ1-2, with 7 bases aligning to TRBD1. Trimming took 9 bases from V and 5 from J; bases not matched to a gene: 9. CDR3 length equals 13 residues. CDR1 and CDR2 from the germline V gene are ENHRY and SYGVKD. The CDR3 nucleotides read TGTGCCATGCGGGACAGCCTTTTATATGGCTACACCTTC. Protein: CAMRDSLLYGYTF.

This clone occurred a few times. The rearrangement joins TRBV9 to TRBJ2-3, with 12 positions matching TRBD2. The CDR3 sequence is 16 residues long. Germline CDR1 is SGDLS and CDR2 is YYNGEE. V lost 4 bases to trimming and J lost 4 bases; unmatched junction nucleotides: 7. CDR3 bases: TGTGCCAGCAGCTCACAACTAGCGGGAGGCCCAGATACGCAGTATTTT. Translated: CASSSQLAGGPDTQYF. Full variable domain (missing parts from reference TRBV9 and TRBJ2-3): DSGVTQTPKHLITATGQRVTLRCSPRSGDLSVYWYQQSLDQGLQFLIQYYNGEERAKGNILERFSAQQFPDLHSELNLSSLELGDSALYFCASSSQLAGGPDTQYFGPGTRLTVL.

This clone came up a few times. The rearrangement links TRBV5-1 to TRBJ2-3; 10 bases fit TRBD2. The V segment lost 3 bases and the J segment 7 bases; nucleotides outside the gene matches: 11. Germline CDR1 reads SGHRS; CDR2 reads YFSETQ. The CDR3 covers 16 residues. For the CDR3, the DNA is TGCGCCAGCAGCTCCCGGGACAGGACTAGCGGAAATACGCAGTATTTT. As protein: CASSSRDRTSGNTQYF.

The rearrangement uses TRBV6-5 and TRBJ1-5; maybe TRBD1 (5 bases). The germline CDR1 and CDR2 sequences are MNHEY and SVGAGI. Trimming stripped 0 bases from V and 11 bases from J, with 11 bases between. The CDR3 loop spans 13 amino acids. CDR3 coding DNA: TGTGCCAGCAGTTACTCGAACGGGGGGTCCCAGCATTTT. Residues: CASSYSNGGSQHF.

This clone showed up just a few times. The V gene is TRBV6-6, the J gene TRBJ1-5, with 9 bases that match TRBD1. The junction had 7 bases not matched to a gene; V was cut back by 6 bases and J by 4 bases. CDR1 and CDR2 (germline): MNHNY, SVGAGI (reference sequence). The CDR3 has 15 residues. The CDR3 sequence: CASSDPGTGNQPQHF. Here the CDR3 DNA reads TGTGCCAGCAGCGACCCCGGGACAGGGAATCAGCCCCAGCATTTT.

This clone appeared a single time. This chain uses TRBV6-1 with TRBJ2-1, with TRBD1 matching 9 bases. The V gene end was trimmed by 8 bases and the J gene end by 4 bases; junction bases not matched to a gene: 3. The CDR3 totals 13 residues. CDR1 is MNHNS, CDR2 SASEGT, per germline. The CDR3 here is CASRQGGYNEQFF. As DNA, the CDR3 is TGTGCCAGCCGACAGGGGGGGTACAATGAGCAGTTCTTC.

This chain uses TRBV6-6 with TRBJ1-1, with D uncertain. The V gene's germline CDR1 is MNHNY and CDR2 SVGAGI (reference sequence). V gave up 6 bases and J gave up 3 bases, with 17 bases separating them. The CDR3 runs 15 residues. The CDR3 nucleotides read TGTGCCAGCAGCCTCGGTCGCGATTACTACACTGAAGCTTTCTTT. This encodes CASSLGRDYYTEAFF.

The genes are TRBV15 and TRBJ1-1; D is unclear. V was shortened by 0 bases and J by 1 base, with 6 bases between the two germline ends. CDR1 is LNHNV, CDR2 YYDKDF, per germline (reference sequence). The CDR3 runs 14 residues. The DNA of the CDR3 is TGTGCCACCAGCAGAGATCGGGGGAACACTGAAGCTTTCTTT. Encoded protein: CATSRDRGNTEAFF.

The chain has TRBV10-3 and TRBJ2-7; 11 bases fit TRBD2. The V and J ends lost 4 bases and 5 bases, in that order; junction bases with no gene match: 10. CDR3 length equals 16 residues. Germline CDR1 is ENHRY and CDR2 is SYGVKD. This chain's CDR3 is CAISGSTSGSPNEQYF. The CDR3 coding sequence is TGTGCCATCAGTGGTTCCACTAGCGGGAGTCCTAACGAGCAGTACTTC.

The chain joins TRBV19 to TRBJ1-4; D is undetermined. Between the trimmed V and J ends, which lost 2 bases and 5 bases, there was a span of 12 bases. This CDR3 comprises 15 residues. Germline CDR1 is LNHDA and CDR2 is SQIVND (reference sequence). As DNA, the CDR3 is TGTGCCAGTAGTATACGGCAGGTTCGAAATGAAAAACTGTTTTTT. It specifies CASSIRQVRNEKLFF.

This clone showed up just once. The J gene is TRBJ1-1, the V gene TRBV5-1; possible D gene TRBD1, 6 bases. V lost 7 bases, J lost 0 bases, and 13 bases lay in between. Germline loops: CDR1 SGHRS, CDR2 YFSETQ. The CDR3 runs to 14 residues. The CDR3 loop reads CASRDTTLNTEAFF. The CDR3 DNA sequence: TGCGCCAGCCGGGACACCACACTGAACACTGAAGCTTTCTTT.

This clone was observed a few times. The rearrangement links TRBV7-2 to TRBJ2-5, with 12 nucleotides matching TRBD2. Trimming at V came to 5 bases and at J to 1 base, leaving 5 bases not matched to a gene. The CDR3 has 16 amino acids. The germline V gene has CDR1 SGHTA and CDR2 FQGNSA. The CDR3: CASSPSSGGAQETQYF. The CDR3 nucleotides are TGTGCCAGCAGCCCATCTAGCGGGGGGGCCCAAGAGACCCAGTACTTC.

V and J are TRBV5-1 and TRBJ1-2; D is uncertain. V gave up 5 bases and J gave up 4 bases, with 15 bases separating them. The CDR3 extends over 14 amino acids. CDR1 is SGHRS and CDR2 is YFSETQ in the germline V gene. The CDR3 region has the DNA TGCGCCAGCAGACCCGACCTTTACAGCTATGGCTACACCTTC. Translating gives CASRPDLYSYGYTF.

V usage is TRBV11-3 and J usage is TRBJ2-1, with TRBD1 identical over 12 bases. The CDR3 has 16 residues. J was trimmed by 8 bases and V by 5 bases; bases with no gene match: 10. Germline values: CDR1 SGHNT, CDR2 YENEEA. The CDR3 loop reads CASSKMGQGAGDEQFF. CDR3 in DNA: TGTGCCAGCAGCAAAATGGGACAGGGGGCGGGGGATGAGCAGTTCTTC.

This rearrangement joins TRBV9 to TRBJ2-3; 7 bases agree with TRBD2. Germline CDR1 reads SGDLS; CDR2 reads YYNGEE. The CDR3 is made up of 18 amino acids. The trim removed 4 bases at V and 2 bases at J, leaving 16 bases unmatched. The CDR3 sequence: CASSTQTSRVGFTDTQYF. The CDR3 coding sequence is TGTGCCAGCAGCACTCAGACTAGCCGGGTGGGGTTCACAGATACGCAGTATTTT.

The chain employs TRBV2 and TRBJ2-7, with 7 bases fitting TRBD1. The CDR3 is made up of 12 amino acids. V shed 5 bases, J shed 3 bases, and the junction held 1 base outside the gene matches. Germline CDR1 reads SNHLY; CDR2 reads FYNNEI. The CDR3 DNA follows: TGTGCCAGCAGTTCAGGGGGCTACGAGCAGTACTTC. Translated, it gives CASSSGGYEQYF. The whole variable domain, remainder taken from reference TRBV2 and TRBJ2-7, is EPEVTQTPSHQVTQMGQEVILRCVPISNHLYFYWYRQILGQKVEFLVSFYNNEISEKSEIFDDQFSVERPDGSNFTLKIRSTKLEDSAMYFCASSSGGYEQYFGPGTRLTVT.

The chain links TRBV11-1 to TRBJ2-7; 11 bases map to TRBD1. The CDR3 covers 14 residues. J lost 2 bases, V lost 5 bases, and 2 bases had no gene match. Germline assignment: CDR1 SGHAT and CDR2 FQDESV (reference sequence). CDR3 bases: TGTGCCAGCAGCCTGGACAGGGGGCCCTACGAGCAGTACTTC. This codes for CASSLDRGPYEQYF.

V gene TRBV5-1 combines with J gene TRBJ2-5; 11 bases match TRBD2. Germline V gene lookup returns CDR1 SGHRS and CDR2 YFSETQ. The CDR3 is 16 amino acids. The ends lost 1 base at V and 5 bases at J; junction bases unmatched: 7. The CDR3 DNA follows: TGCGCCAGCAGCTTGAGGCCTAGCGGGAGGATGGAGACCCAGTACTTC. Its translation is CASSLRPSGRMETQYF.

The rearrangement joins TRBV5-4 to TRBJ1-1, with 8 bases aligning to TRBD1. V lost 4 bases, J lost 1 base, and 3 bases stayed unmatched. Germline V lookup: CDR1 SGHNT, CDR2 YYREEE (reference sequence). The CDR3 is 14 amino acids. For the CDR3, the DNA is TGTGCCAGCAGCAACGGACAGGGGAACACTGAAGCTTTCTTT. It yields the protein CASSNGQGNTEAFF. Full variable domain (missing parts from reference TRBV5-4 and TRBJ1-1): ETGVTQSPTHLIKTRGQQVTLRCSSQSGHNTVSWYQQALGQGPQFIFQYYREEENGRGNFPPRFSGLQFPNYSSELNVNALELDDSALYLCASSNGQGNTEAFFGQGTRLTVV.

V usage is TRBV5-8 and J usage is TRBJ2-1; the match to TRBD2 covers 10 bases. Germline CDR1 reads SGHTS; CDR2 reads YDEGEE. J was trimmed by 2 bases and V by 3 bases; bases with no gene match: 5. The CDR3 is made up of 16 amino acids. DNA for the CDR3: TGTGCCAGCAGCTGGGGAGCGGGAGGGGCCTACAATGAGCAGTTCTTC. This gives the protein CASSWGAGGAYNEQFF.

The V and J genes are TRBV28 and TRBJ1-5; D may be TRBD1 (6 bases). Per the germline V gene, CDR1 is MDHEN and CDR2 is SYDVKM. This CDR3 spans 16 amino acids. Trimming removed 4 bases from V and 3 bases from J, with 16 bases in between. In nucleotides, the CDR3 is TGTGCCAGCAGTTACCCTTGGCAGGGGACCAATCAGCCCCAGCATTTT. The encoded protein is CASSYPWQGTNQPQHF.